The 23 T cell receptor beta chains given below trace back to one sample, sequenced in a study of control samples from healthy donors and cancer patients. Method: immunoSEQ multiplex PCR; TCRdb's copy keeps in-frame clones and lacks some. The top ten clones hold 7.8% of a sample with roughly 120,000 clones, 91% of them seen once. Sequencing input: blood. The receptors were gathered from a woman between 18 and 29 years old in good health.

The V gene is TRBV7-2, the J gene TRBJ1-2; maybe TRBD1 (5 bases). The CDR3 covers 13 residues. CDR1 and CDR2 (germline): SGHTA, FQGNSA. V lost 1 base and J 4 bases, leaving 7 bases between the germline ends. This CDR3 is CASSLGGLYGYTF. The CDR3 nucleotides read TGTGCCAGCAGCTTAGGGGGCCTCTATGGCTACACCTTC. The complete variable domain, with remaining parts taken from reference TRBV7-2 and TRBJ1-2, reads GAGVSQSPSNKVTEKGKDVELRCDPISGHTALYWYRQSLGQGLEFLIYFQGNSAPDKSGLPSDRFSAERTGGSVSTLTIQRTQQEDSAVYLCASSLGGLYGYTFGSGTRLTVV.

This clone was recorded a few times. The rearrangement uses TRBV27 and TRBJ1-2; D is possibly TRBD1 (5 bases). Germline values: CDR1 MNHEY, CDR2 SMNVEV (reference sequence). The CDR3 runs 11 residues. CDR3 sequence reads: CASGTFYGYTF. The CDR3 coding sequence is TGTGCATCAGGGACTTTCTATGGCTACACCTTC.

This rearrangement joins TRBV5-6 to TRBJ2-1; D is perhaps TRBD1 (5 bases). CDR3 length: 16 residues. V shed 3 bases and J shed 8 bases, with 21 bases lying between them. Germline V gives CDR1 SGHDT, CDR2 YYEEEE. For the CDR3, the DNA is TGTGCCAGCAGCTCGTGGCCCTCGACCCGGACACATGAGCAGTTCTTC. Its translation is CASSSWPSTRTHEQFF.

The CDR3 region is CASSLSRTGSRDTQYF. CDR3 coding DNA: TGTGCCAGCAGTTTATCTCGAACAGGGAGCAGGGATACGCAGTATTTT. The rearrangement joins TRBV28 to TRBJ2-3, with D possibly TRBD1 on 6 matching bases. Trimming cost V 1 base and J 6 bases, with 17 bases left between them. The germline V gene encodes CDR1 MDHEN and CDR2 SYDVKM. The CDR3 spans 16 residues.

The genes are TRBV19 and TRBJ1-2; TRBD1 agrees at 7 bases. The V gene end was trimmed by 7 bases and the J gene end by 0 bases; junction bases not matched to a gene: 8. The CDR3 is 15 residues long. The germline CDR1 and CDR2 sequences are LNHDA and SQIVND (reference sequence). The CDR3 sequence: CASTSTGLANYGYTF. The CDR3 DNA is TGTGCCAGTACTTCGACAGGGCTCGCTAACTATGGCTACACCTTC.

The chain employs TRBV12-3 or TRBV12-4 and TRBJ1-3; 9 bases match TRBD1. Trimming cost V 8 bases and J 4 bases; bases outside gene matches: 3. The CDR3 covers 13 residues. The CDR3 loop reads CASGTGSGNTIYF. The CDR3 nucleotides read TGTGCCAGCGGGACAGGGTCCGGAAACACCATATATTTT.

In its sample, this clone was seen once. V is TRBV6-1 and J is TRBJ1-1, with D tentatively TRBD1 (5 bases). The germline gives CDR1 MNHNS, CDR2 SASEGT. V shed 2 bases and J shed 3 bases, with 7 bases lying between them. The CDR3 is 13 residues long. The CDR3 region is CASSEFRDTEAFF. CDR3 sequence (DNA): TGTGCCAGCAGTGAATTCAGGGACACTGAAGCTTTCTTT.

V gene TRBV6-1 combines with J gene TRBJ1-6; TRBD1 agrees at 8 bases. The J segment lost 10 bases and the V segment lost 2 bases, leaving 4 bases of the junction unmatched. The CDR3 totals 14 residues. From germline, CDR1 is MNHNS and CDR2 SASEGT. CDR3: CASSERQGWSPLHF. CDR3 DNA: TGTGCCAGCAGTGAACGACAGGGGTGGTCACCCCTCCACTTT.

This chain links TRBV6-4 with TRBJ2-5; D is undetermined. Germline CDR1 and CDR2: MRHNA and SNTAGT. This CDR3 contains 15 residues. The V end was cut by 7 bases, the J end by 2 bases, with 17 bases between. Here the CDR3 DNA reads TGTGCCAGCATTATCCGGTCGCGTGTACAAGAGACCCAGTACTTC. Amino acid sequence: CASIIRSRVQETQYF.

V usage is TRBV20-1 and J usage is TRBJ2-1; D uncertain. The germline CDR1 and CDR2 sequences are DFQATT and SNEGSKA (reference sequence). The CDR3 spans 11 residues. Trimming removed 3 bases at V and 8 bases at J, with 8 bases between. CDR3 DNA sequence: TGCAGTGCTAGTCACAGCTATGAGCAGTTCTTC. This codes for CSASHSYEQFF.

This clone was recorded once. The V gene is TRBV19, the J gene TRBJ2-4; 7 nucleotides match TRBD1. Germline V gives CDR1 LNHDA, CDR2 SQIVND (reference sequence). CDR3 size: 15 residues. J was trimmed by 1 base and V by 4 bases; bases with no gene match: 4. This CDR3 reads CASSSQQGAKNIQYF. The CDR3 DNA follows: TGTGCCAGTAGTAGTCAACAGGGGGCCAAAAACATTCAGTACTTC.

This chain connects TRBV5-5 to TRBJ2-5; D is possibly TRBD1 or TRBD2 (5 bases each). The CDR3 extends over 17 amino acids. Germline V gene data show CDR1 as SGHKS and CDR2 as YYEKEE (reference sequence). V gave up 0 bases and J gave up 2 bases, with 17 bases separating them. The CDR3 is CASSLVPMGVGQETQYF. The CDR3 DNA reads TGTGCCAGCAGCTTGGTTCCAATGGGGGTGGGGCAAGAGACCCAGTACTTC. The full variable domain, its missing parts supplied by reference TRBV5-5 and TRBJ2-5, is DAGVTQSPTHLIKTRGQQVTLRCSPISGHKSVSWYQQVLGQGPQFIFQYYEKEERGRGNFPDRFSARQFPNYSSELNVNALLLGDSALYLCASSLVPMGVGQETQYFGPGTRLLVL.

CDR3 coding DNA: TGTGCCAGCAGCCAAGATATCTATGGCTACACCTTC. This codes for CASSQDIYGYTF. The V call is TRBV4-2, the J call TRBJ1-2, with unresolved D. The CDR3 extends over 12 amino acids. CDR1 is LGHNA, CDR2 YNFKEQ, per germline. The ends were cut back, 0 bases at V and 4 bases at J, with 3 bases in the middle.

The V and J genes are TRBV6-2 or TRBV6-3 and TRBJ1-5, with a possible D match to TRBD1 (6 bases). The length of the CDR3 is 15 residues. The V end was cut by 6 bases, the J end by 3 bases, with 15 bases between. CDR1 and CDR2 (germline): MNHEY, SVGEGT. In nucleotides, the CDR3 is TGTGCCAGCAGCCAACGACAGGCTACCAATCAGCCCCAGCATTTT. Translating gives CASSQRQATNQPQHF.

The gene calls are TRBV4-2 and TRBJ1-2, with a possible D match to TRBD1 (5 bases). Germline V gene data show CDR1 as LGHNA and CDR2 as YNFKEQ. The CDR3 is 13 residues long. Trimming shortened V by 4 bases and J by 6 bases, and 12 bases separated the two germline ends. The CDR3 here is CASSPRTGDGYTF. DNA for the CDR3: TGTGCCAGCAGCCCACGAACAGGAGATGGCTACACCTTC.

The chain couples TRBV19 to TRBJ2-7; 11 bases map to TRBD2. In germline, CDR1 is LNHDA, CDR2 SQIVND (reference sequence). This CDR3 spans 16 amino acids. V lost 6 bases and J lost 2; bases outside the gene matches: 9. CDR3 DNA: TGTGCCAGTAGCGGTCGCGGGACTAGCGGAACCTACGAGCAGTACTTC. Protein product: CASSGRGTSGTYEQYF.

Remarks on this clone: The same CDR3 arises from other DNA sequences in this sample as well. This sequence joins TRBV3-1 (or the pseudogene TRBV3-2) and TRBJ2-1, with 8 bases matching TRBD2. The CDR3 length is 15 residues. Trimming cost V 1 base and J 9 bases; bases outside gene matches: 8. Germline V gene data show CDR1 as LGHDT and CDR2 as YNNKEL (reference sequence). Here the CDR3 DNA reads TGTGCCAGCAGCCAAGTTGGCGGGGGGCTGGGTGAGCAGTTCTTC. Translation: CASSQVGGGLGEQFF.

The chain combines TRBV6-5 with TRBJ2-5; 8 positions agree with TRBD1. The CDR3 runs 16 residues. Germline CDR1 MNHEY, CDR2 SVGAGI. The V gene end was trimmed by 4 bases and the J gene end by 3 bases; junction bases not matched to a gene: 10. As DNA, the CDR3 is TGTGCCAGCAGTTCGGGTGACAGGGGCGACAAAGAGACCCAGTACTTC. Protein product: CASSSGDRGDKETQYF.

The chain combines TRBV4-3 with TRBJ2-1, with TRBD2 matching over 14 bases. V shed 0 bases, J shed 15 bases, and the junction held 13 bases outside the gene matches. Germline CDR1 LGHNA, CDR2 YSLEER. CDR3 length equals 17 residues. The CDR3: CASSQEPAGTSGRDRFF. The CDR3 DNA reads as TGCGCCAGCAGCCAAGAGCCGGCAGGGACTAGCGGGAGAGATCGGTTCTTC.

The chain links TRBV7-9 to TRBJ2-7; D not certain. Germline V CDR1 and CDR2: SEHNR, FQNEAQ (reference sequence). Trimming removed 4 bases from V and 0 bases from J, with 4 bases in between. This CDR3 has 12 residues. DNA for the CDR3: TGTGCCAGCAGCTACGCCTCCTACGAGCAGTACTTC. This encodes CASSYASYEQYF.

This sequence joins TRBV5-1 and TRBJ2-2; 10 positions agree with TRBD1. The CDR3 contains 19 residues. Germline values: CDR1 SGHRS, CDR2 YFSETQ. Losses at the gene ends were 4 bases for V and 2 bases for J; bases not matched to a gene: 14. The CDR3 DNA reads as TGCGCCAGCAGCCGGGGACAGGGGCTCGCGACCTTAAACACCGGGGAGCTGTTTTTT. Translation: CASSRGQGLATLNTGELFF.

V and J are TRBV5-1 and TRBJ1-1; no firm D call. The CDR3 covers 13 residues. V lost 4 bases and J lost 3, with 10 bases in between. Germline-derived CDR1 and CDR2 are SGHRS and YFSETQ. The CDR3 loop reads CASSLERDTEAFF. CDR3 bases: TGCGCCAGCAGCCTAGAGCGGGACACTGAAGCTTTCTTT.

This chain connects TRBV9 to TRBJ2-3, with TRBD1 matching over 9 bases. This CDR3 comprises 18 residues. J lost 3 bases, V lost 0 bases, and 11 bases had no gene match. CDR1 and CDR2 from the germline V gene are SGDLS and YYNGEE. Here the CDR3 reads CASSVGGQGLVMTDTQYF. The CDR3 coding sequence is TGTGCCAGCAGCGTAGGGGGACAGGGCCTTGTGATGACAGATACGCAGTATTTT. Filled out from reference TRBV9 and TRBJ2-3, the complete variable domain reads DSGVTQTPKHLITATGQRVTLRCSPRSGDLSVYWYQQSLDQGLQFLIQYYNGEERAKGNILERFSAQQFPDLHSELNLSSLELGDSALYFCASSVGGQGLVMTDTQYFGPGTRLTVL.